Sequencing of this T cell receptor (beta chain) was carried out in a study of neoadjuvant anti-PD-1 for oral cavity cancer. Study-wide context: Around day 43, patients without progression received a fourth nivolumab dose before surgery.

The CDR3 has 15 residues. J was trimmed by 6 bases and V by 7 bases; bases with no gene match: 10. Germline values: CDR1 MNHNS, CDR2 SASEGT. Measured with immunoSEQ multiplex PCR; TCRdb has only the in-frame clones, and not every one. The data contain approximately 72,000 clones, approximately 82% of them singletons. The chain has TRBV6-1 and TRBJ2-7; 12 positions agree with TRBD1. The source was PBMCs, collected before nivolumab (anti-PD-1) treatment. This TCR was recovered from a person aged 35-80 years with oral cavity squamous cell carcinoma. CDR3 nucleotide sequence: TGTGCCAGCATCCAGGGGACAGGGGGCCCAGGCGAGCAGTACTTC. As protein: CASIQGTGGPGEQYF.